These 24 T cell receptor beta chains share one sample of origin, sequenced in a study of tumor-infiltrating lymphocytes in primary liver carcinoma (dated 2017 in TCRdb). Total RNA and DNA were co-extracted without cell sorting from around 20-30 mg of bulk tissue using the AllPrep DNA/RNA mini kit. TCRdb records Illumina HiSeq 2500 as the sequencer. Starting from approximately 460 ng total RNA, TCRbeta-specific cDNA was produced by reverse transcription with a constant-region primer and ProtoScript II reverse transcriptase. Construction of the TCRbeta libraries relied on three nested rounds of multiplex PCR, following a slightly modified ARM-PCR procedure. Each of the first two PCR rounds ran for approximately 10 cycles and used multiplex TRBV1-TRBV30 forward primers together with a Cbeta reverse primer. In TCRdb, the public reads were trimmed at Q25 with fastp and aligned with MiXCR, with productive beta chains retained. One record per CDR3 amino acid sequence lists the most common genes and DNA. Here the sample has around 21,000 distinct CDR3 sequences; around 72% occur a single time. The ten largest clones add up to 41% of the sample.

Material for sequencing was liver tumor tissue from sampling region 1. Explained via the paper, the cell subset or site label denotes: tumor region T1, superior pole. The receptors here all came from a man in his forties or fifties with primary liver carcinoma and hepatitis B virus infection.

With respect to this clonotype: Since no conserved phenylalanine or tryptophan closes the CDR3, a read error is the likely cause. The gene calls are TRBV6-2 or TRBV6-3 and TRBJ1-5; TRBD1 matches 7 bases. In germline, CDR1 is MNHEY, CDR2 SVGEGT. This CDR3 has 17 residues. The ends lost 7 bases at V and 0 bases at J; junction bases unmatched: 12. Here the CDR3 reads CASTPTEGACSNQPQHD. The CDR3 DNA follows: TGTGCCAGCACCCCTACAGAGGGGGCGTGTAGCAATCAGCCCCAGCATGAT.

There are a few counts of this clonotype. Relative to the germline gene, one junction end is altered; a read error may explain this. The rearrangement links TRBV7-9 to TRBJ2-1, with 10 nucleotides matching TRBD2. The germline V gene encodes CDR1 SEHNR and CDR2 FQNEAQ (reference sequence). CDR3 length: 16 residues. The CDR3 DNA reads as TGTGCCAGCAGCCATCCTAGCGGGAGCTCCTACATTGAGCAGTTCTTC. Encoded protein: CASSHPSGSSYIEQFF.

A single count supports this clonotype. The CDR3 nucleotides read TGTGCCAGCAGCCTATATCGGAGGCGGGATGAGCAGTTCTTC. Amino acids: CASSLYRRRDEQFF. This sequence joins TRBV11-2 and TRBJ2-1; D may be TRBD2 (5 bases). V was shortened by 5 bases and J by 8 bases, with 16 bases between the two germline ends. Germline V CDR1 and CDR2: SGHAT, FQNNGV. The CDR3 extends over 14 amino acids.

Worth noting for this clonotype: Since a much larger clone is just one base distant, this may be a read error. The chain combines TRBV20-1 with TRBJ2-1; TRBD1 matches at 11 bases. The CDR3 contains 12 residues. Germline V lookup: CDR1 DFQATT, CDR2 SNEGSKA (reference sequence). CDR3 coding DNA: TGCAGTGCTTGGAAAGGACAGGGGGCGTGGAACTTC. It yields the protein CSAWKGQGAWNF.

About this clonotype: The conserved phenylalanine or tryptophan normally closing the CDR3 is absent here, so this likely arose from a read error. The limits of the CDR3 on the DNA are not certain, so only TCRdb's listed CDR3 is given. The chain links TRBV7-8 to TRBJ2-7; TRBD2 was called by the table and not checked on the DNA. The germline V gene encodes CDR1 SGHVS and CDR2 FQNEAQ. Termini included, the CDR3 measures 15 amino acids. The CDR3 region is CASSGLGELKDEQCI.

As to this clonotype: Relative to the germline gene, one junction end is altered; a read error may explain this. The chain joins TRBV11-2 to TRBJ2-1; D not certain. Looked up from germline, CDR1 is SGHAT and CDR2 is FQNNGV. There are 12 residues in the CDR3. The CDR3 DNA reads TGTGCCAGCAGCCCCTCCCACAATGAGTACTCCTTC. Protein product: CASSPSHNEYSF.

Concerning this clonotype: Germline and junction disagree at one end, which may indicate a read error. V gene TRBV11-2 combines with J gene TRBJ2-2; D may be TRBD2 (6 bases). Germline V CDR1 and CDR2: SGHAT, FQNNGV. This CDR3 comprises 17 residues. CDR3 coding DNA: TGTGCCCGCAGTCTAGCATTAGGAGGGGCGAACACCGGGGAGCAGTTTTTT. Amino acids: CARSLALGGANTGEQFF.

As regards this clonotype: One junction end disagrees with the germline gene, perhaps due to a read error. The chain combines TRBV10-2 with TRBJ1-2; TRBD1 might be the D (5 bases). The germline gives CDR1 WSHSY, CDR2 SAAADI. The CDR3 has 21 amino acids. CDR3 residues: CATSEGLVSGGSRRLGYDYTF. The DNA for the CDR3 is TGCGCCACTAGTGAGGGTTTAGTGTCGGGGGGTAGCCGAAGATTGGGTTATGACTACACCTTC.

The chain is built from TRBV11-2 and TRBJ2-1; D is unresolved. Germline CDR1 reads SGHAT; CDR2 reads FQNNGV. The CDR3 is 12 residues long. Here the CDR3 reads CACSPSYNEQFF. DNA for the CDR3: TGTGCTTGCAGCCCCTCCTACAATGAGCAGTTCTTC.

J is TRBJ1-2 and V is TRBV30; D remains ambiguous. V was cut by 2 bases and J by 8 bases, with 21 bases left in between. In germline, CDR1 is GTSNPN, CDR2 SVGIG (reference sequence). The CDR3 loop spans 15 amino acids. In DNA form, the CDR3 reads TGTGCCTGGAGTCTAGGGCCGTATCTCGAAGACGGCTACACCTTC. It specifies CAWSLGPYLEDGYTF.

Worth noting for this clonotype: A much larger clone sits a single nucleotide away, making a read error possible. The CDR3 sequence is CASSGGTSYEQYF. The CDR3, as DNA: TGTGCCAGCAGTGGTGGTACCTCCTACGAGCAGTACTTC. The chain couples TRBV2 to TRBJ2-7; D call uncertain. The CDR3 totals 13 residues. Germline V gene data show CDR1 as SNHLY and CDR2 as FYNNEI. V gave up 4 bases and J gave up 0 bases, with 7 bases separating them.

Only a few counts were recorded for this clonotype. This chain links TRBV6-2 or TRBV6-3 with TRBJ2-7; D is unresolved. Germline assignment: CDR1 MNHEY and CDR2 SVGEGT. The ends were cut back, 8 bases at V and 6 bases at J, with 20 bases in the middle. The CDR3 sequence is 14 residues long. As DNA, the CDR3 is TGTGCCAGCTGTTTTTTTGGTCAGCCCAGCGAGCAGTACTTC. Its translation is CASCFFGQPSEQYF.

A note on this clonotype: No conserved phenylalanine or tryptophan ends this CDR3, so it is likely a read error. J is TRBJ2-2 and V is TRBV7-9; 7 nucleotides line up with TRBD1. Germline V gene sequence: CDR1 SEHNR, CDR2 FQNEAQ (reference sequence). The length of the CDR3 is 14 residues. The chain's CDR3 is CASSLEGADGELFL. The CDR3 nucleotides are TGTGCCAGCAGCTTAGAGGGGGCCGACGGGGAACTGTTTCTT.

Remarks on this clonotype: The junction and the germline gene differ at one end; a read error may be behind it. The genes are TRBV11-1 and TRBJ2-7, with D unresolved. Germline V CDR1 and CDR2: SGHAT, FQDESV (reference sequence). This CDR3 comprises 12 residues. The CDR3 is CTGSSKVYGQYF. The CDR3 DNA reads as TGTACCGGCAGCTCGAAAGTTTACGGGCAGTACTTC.

About this clonotype itself: This likely comes from a read error, as the CDR3 has no conserved phenylalanine or tryptophan at its end. This sequence joins TRBV19 and TRBJ2-2; 9 bases align to TRBD2. This CDR3 contains 17 residues. Germline loops: CDR1 LNHDA, CDR2 SQIVND (reference sequence). The ends lost 3 bases at V and 4 bases at J; junction bases unmatched: 9. The CDR3 protein is CASSISKAGGLTGELFY. The CDR3 DNA sequence: TGTGCCAGTAGTATCTCGAAAGCGGGAGGACTCACCGGGGAGCTGTTTTAT.

Note on this clonotype: The junction and the germline gene differ at one end; a read error may be behind it. The V call is TRBV5-5, the J call TRBJ2-1; possible D gene TRBD1, 5 bases. Germline V gene data show CDR1 as SGHKS and CDR2 as YYEKEE (reference sequence). The length of the CDR3 is 15 residues. The chain's CDR3 is CANSPGQGSCNEQFF. Here the CDR3 DNA reads TGTGCCAACAGCCCTGGTCAGGGTTCCTGTAATGAGCAGTTCTTC.

The rearrangement links TRBV10-3 to TRBJ1-5, with D perhaps matching TRBD1 (6 bases). Trimming took 11 bases from V and 5 from J, leaving 19 bases between them. CDR1 is ENHRY and CDR2 is SYGVKD in the germline V gene. The CDR3 runs to 14 residues. The CDR3: CAFCEYGGDQPQHF. CDR3 in DNA: TGTGCCTTCTGTGAGTATGGGGGCGATCAGCCCCAGCATTTT.

This clonotype was detected a few times. This clone may be a read error of a much larger clone one base away. This chain connects TRBV11-2 to TRBJ2-5; D ambiguous. Germline CDR1 is SGHAT and CDR2 is FQNNGV. The CDR3 has 14 amino acids. The CDR3 nucleotides are TGTACCAGCAGCCCGAGTACCCCTCAAGAGACCCAGTACTTC. Its translation: CTSSPSTPQETQYF.

This clonotype was seen many times. An end of the junction does not agree with germline; a read error may underlie this. V usage is TRBV7-7 and J usage is TRBJ2-1, with D possibly being TRBD1 (5 bases). Germline-derived CDR1 and CDR2 are SSHAT and FNYEAQ (reference sequence). The CDR3 spans 13 residues. For the CDR3, the DNA is TGTGCTAGCAGCTTAGGGGCCTTCAATGAGCAGTTCTTC. Translating it yields CASSLGAFNEQFF.

The sample holds one count of this clonotype. This could be a read error, since a much larger clone is one nucleotide away. V gene TRBV6-5 combines with J gene TRBJ2-7; 7 positions match TRBD1. J lost 5 bases, V lost 5 bases, and 6 bases had no gene match. The CDR3 totals 13 residues. Germline V CDR1 and CDR2: MNHEY, SVGAGI. The CDR3 DNA is TGTGCCAGCAGTCTGACAGGGATCGACGAGCAGTACTTC. It specifies CASSLTGIDEQYF.

Remarks on this clonotype: Here the CDR3 omits its conserved ending phenylalanine or tryptophan, so a read error is the likely source. This chain uses TRBV11-2 with TRBJ2-5, with TRBD2 matching over 8 bases. This CDR3 spans 16 amino acids. Germline loops: CDR1 SGHAT, CDR2 FQNNGV. After removal of 9 bases from V and 7 bases from J, the junction contained 19 bases not matched to a gene. CDR3 nucleotides: TGTGCCAGTAACCAAACTCCTGGCGGGGGGAAAGGGACCCAGTACTTA. Its protein is CASNQTPGGGKGTQYL.

This clonotype was seen a few times. The junction shows a germline mismatch at one end, possibly a read error. The V gene is TRBV7-8, the J gene TRBJ2-1; no reliable D call. This CDR3 has 16 amino acids. CDR1 SGHVS and CDR2 FQNEAQ come from the germline V gene. CDR3 in DNA: TGTGCCTGCAGCTCTGACTTCGGCGGTACCTACAATGAGCAATTCTTC. This sequence encodes CACSSDFGGTYNEQFF.

This clonotype showed up just once. Its ends do not fully match the called genes, so a read error is possible. The chain joins TRBV6-1 to TRBJ2-7; D possibly corresponds to TRBD2 (5 bases). Germline V gives CDR1 MNHNS, CDR2 SASEGT. The CDR3 has 17 residues. The CDR3 sequence: CASSDRASPHHEGEQYF. In DNA, the CDR3 is TGTGCCAGCAGTGATCGGGCAAGCCCCCACCACGAGGGCGAGCAATACTTC.

On this clonotype itself: Without the conserved terminal phenylalanine or tryptophan, this CDR3 likely stems from a read error. The chain joins TRBV10-3 to TRBJ1-6; D is perhaps TRBD1 (5 bases). There are 14 residues in the CDR3. V was shortened by 3 bases and J by 6 bases, with 9 bases between the two germline ends. Germline CDR1 and CDR2: ENHRY and SYGVKD. The CDR3 protein is CAISEDSFNSPLHS. DNA for the CDR3: TGTGCCATCAGTGAAGACAGCTTTAATTCACCCCTCCACTCT.